The 11 T cell receptor beta chains below all came from one sample that was sequenced in a study of shared clonotypes between healthy human individuals. The assay was immunoSEQ multiplex PCR, and TCRdb's table has in-frame clones only and misses some. The sample has around 700,000 clones, around 78% seen once. The sample consisted of memory CD4+ T cells sorted from blood. Subset: CD45RA-negative fraction. Receptors originate from a woman in her 30s in good health.

This chain links TRBV28 with TRBJ2-2, with D perhaps TRBD2 (5 bases). This CDR3 comprises 14 residues. Germline lookup yields CDR1 MDHEN and CDR2 SYDVKM. V was clipped by 7 bases and J by 2 bases, with 11 bases between them. This CDR3 is CASIRSGNTGELFF. The CDR3 DNA is TGTGCCAGCATACGGTCGGGAAACACCGGGGAGCTGTTTTTT.

This clone occurred a few times. The chain recombines TRBV2 with TRBJ2-1; 12 bases map to TRBD2. Looked up from germline, CDR1 is SNHLY and CDR2 is FYNNEI. V was pared by 7 bases and J by 9 bases, with 10 bases of the junction left unmatched. This CDR3 is built from 15 residues. The CDR3 DNA reads TGTGCCAGCAAGGAGCTAGCGGGAGGGCAAAGTGAGCAGTTCTTC. Amino acid sequence: CASKELAGGQSEQFF.

This sequence joins TRBV11-2 and TRBJ2-1, with TRBD2 identical over 8 bases. The CDR3 totals 16 residues. J was trimmed by 7 bases and V by 6 bases; bases with no gene match: 14. Looked up from germline, CDR1 is SGHAT and CDR2 is FQNNGV. CDR3 bases: TGTGCCAGCAGTTCCTGGGCGGGAGGAGGGTTGAATGAGCAGTTCTTC. Translated: CASSSWAGGGLNEQFF.

As to this clone: One end of the junction is discordant with germline, which a read error may explain. The chain uses TRBV4-1 and TRBJ1-1; 9 nucleotides line up with TRBD1. The V gene's germline CDR1 is MGHRA and CDR2 YSYEKL. The CDR3 runs 13 residues. DNA of the CDR3: TGCGCCAGCAGCCAAGCTCAGGGGACAGGGTGGGTCTTT. Its translation: CASSQAQGTGWVF.

This clone showed up many times. The genes are TRBV9 and TRBJ2-3; D is ambiguous. Per germline, CDR1 SGDLS and CDR2 YYNGEE. CDR3 length equals 16 residues. With 0 bases removed from V and 2 bases from J, the gap between germline ends came to 13 bases. CDR3 DNA: TGTGCCAGCAGCGTAGATCGAGCGACTGACACAGATACGCAGTATTTT. It is translated as CASSVDRATDTDTQYF.

The chain has TRBV28 and TRBJ2-5; D may match TRBD1 or TRBD2 (6 bases each). V lost 8 bases, J lost 2 bases, and 12 bases lay in between. The germline V gene encodes CDR1 MDHEN and CDR2 SYDVKM. The CDR3 has 13 residues. Here the CDR3 reads CASARGGQETQYF. CDR3 nucleotides: TGTGCCAGCGCCCGAGGGGGGCAAGAGACCCAGTACTTC.

The chain joins TRBV18 to TRBJ2-1; no clear D. V was trimmed by 3 bases and J by 5 bases, leaving 8 bases between them. Germline CDR1 is KGHSH and CDR2 is LQKENI. CDR3 length equals 13 residues. This CDR3 reads CASSPNGDNEQFF. Here the CDR3 DNA reads TGTGCCAGCTCACCGAACGGCGACAATGAGCAGTTCTTC.

The chain joins TRBV9 to TRBJ1-1; tentatively, D is TRBD1 (6 bases). V was clipped by 2 bases and J by 1 base, with 9 bases between them. The germline V gene has CDR1 SGDLS and CDR2 YYNGEE. The CDR3 consists of 14 residues. The CDR3 protein is CASSVGTSNTEAFF. The CDR3 DNA follows: TGTGCCAGCAGCGTCGGGACATCGAACACTGAAGCTTTCTTT.

Notes on this clone: A much larger clone lies one base from this, so it may be a read error. The V call is TRBV6-5, the J call TRBJ1-5; 9 bases match TRBD1. The CDR3 runs 15 residues. The V segment lost 6 bases and the J segment 0 bases; nucleotides outside the gene matches: 3. CDR1 MNHEY and CDR2 SVGAGI come from the germline V gene. The CDR3 sequence is CASSLTGGSNQPQHF. CDR3 bases: TGTGCCAGCAGCTTGACAGGGGGTAGCAATCAGCCCCAGCATTTT.

The chain combines TRBV6-1 with TRBJ1-1; D remains unclear. Per the germline V gene, CDR1 is MNHNS and CDR2 is SASEGT. V was pared by 6 bases and J by 2 bases, with 4 bases between. The CDR3 has 11 residues. CDR3 amino acids: CASRANTEAFF. The DNA of the CDR3 is TGTGCCAGCAGGGCTAACACTGAAGCTTTCTTT.

This clone was recorded only once. The gene calls are TRBV11-2 and TRBJ2-3, with a tentative D call TRBD1 (6 bases). The CDR3 has 17 residues. The V gene's germline CDR1 is SGHAT and CDR2 FQNNGV. Trimming removed 2 bases from V and 5 bases from J, with 20 bases in between. In nucleotides, the CDR3 is TGTGCCAGCAGCTTAAGGGTCGGTCAGGGGCTCAGAGATACGCAGTATTTT. Translated, it gives CASSLRVGQGLRDTQYF.